These 26 T cell receptor beta chains originate from one sample sequenced in a study of PD-1 blockade in mismatch repair-deficient tumors. Generated by immunoSEQ multiplex PCR, the TCRdb table keeps only in-frame clones and is missing some. The table records fewer than 100,000 clones, 65% to 85% of them present only once. The sequenced sample was peripheral blood, obtained 12 weeks after starting pembrolizumab. These receptors all stem from an adult with mismatch repair-deficient cancer.

There are a few counts of this clone. This chain links TRBV9 with TRBJ1-2, with D possibly matching TRBD1 (6 bases). CDR3 length equals 14 residues. With 3 bases removed from V and 8 bases from J, the gap between germline ends came to 17 bases. CDR1 and CDR2 (germline): SGDLS, YYNGEE. The CDR3 region is CASSGSQGLSGYTF. The CDR3 DNA is TGTGCCAGCAGCGGATCACAGGGTCTGAGCGGCTACACCTTC.

The genes are TRBV6-1 and TRBJ2-1, with a possible D match to TRBD2 (5 bases). The CDR3 extends over 14 amino acids. Trimming left V 7 bases short and J 5 bases short, with 15 bases between. The germline gives CDR1 MNHNS, CDR2 SASEGT. DNA for the CDR3: TGTGCCAGCACTGAGGCTGGAGGAAACAATGAGCAGTTCTTC. Protein product: CASTEAGGNNEQFF.

This rearrangement joins TRBV27 to TRBJ2-7; the match to TRBD2 covers 7 bases. V dropped 4 bases and J dropped 2; count of bases not matched to a gene: 8. The CDR3 is made up of 15 amino acids. Germline CDR1 is MNHEY and CDR2 is SMNVEV (reference sequence). CDR3 DNA: TGTGCCAGCAGTTGGGCGCGGGAGACGGCCTACGAGCAGTACTTC. Protein product: CASSWARETAYEQYF.

This clone was recorded many times. The sample carries other DNA sequences with the same CDR3. This chain links TRBV9 with TRBJ2-2; 10 nucleotides line up with TRBD2. The germline CDR1 and CDR2 sequences are SGDLS and YYNGEE. V dropped 3 bases and J dropped 5; count of bases not matched to a gene: 4. The CDR3 length is 15 residues. In DNA, the CDR3 is TGTGCCAGCAGCGCCTGGACTAGCGGAACCGGGGAGCTGTTTTTT. Translating it yields CASSAWTSGTGELFF.

The chain uses TRBV30 and TRBJ2-1, with D possibly TRBD2 on 5 matching bases. V was cut by 5 bases and J by 8 bases, with 19 bases left in between. CDR1 is GTSNPN and CDR2 is SVGIG in the germline V gene (reference sequence). CDR3 length equals 14 residues. In nucleotides, the CDR3 is TGTGCCTGGGACGCTGGAACTAGGAACCATGAGCAGTTCTTC. Amino acid sequence: CAWDAGTRNHEQFF. Combining the CDR3 with reference TRBV30 and TRBJ2-1 gives the whole variable domain SQTIHQWPATLVQPVGSPLSLECTVEGTSNPNLYWYRQAAGRGLQLLFYSVGIGQISSEVPQNLSASRPQDRQFILSSKKLLLSDSGFYLCAWDAGTRNHEQFFGPGTRLTVL.

The chain uses TRBV19 and TRBJ2-1; 11 bases map to TRBD2. J lost 8 bases, V lost 10 bases, and 10 bases had no gene match. The CDR3 runs 14 residues. The germline CDR1 and CDR2 sequences are LNHDA and SQIVND (reference sequence). The CDR3 loop is CATATSGRGDEQFF. The DNA of the CDR3 is TGTGCCACGGCTACTAGCGGGAGAGGTGATGAGCAGTTCTTC.

As for this clone: The germline gene is not matched at one end of the junction; a read error may be the cause. The V gene is TRBV7-8, the J gene TRBJ2-7, with D hard to call. The CDR3 loop spans 14 amino acids. The germline V gene has CDR1 SGHVS and CDR2 FQNEAQ. CDR3 in amino acids: CASILDIYSYEQYF. CDR3 nucleotides: TGTGCCAGCATCTTAGACATTTACTCCTACGAGCAGTACTTC.

Notes on this clone: The same CDR3 is also encoded by other DNA sequences in this sample. This chain uses TRBV9 with TRBJ2-3; D remains unclear. The V and J ends lost 0 bases and 2 bases respectively, with 7 bases between them. The CDR3 runs to 14 residues. The germline V gene encodes CDR1 SGDLS and CDR2 YYNGEE. CDR3 amino acids: CASSVASNTDTQYF. The CDR3 DNA follows: TGTGCCAGCAGCGTAGCAAGTAACACAGATACGCAGTATTTT.

The chain has TRBV6-5 and TRBJ1-3, with 11 positions matching TRBD1. The germline V gene has CDR1 MNHEY and CDR2 SVGAGI. J was trimmed by 4 bases and V by 6 bases; bases with no gene match: 5. The CDR3 consists of 15 residues. The CDR3 loop is CASRPDRGLGNTIYF. The DNA for the CDR3 is TGTGCCAGCAGGCCGGACAGGGGGCTGGGAAACACCATATATTTT.

A single count supports this clone. This rearrangement joins TRBV6-5 to TRBJ2-7, with D possibly being TRBD1 (6 bases). V was shortened by 2 bases and J by 7 bases, with 9 bases between the two germline ends. Looked up from germline, CDR1 is MNHEY and CDR2 is SVGAGI. The CDR3 consists of 12 residues. The CDR3 region is CASSYGGREQYF. In DNA form, the CDR3 reads TGTGCCAGCAGTTACGGGGGCCGGGAGCAGTACTTC.

This clone was observed a handful of times. The V gene is TRBV5-1, the J gene TRBJ1-4; possible D gene TRBD1, 5 bases. CDR1 is SGHRS and CDR2 is YFSETQ in the germline V gene. The length of the CDR3 is 15 residues. V shed 4 bases and J shed 8 bases, with 18 bases lying between them. This CDR3 reads CASSPLGRGQEKLFF. In nucleotides, the CDR3 is TGCGCCAGCAGCCCTCTAGGAAGGGGTCAAGAAAAACTGTTTTTT.

The chain couples TRBV7-6 to TRBJ1-4, with D tentatively TRBD1 (6 bases). Germline lookup yields CDR1 SGHVS and CDR2 FNYEAQ. The CDR3 consists of 19 residues. V was shortened by 1 base and J by 0 bases, with 18 bases between the two germline ends. In nucleotides, the CDR3 is TGTGCCAGCAGCTTAGGCCTGGGGGCTCGATTTGCAACTAATGAAAAACTGTTTTTT. Its translation: CASSLGLGARFATNEKLFF.

The chain uses TRBV25-1 and TRBJ2-3; perhaps TRBD2 as D (7 bases). Deletions cut 6 bases from V and 5 bases from J, with 9 bases between. Germline CDR1 and CDR2: MGHDK and SYGVNS. The CDR3 is 12 amino acids. The CDR3 nucleotides are TGTGCCAGCAGAGGGGGGGGAGATACGCAGTATTTT. Translating gives CASRGGGDTQYF.

This clone was recorded only once. The chain joins TRBV19 to TRBJ1-5; D remains unclear. V was pared by 3 bases and J by 6 bases, with 6 bases between. Germline V gene data show CDR1 as LNHDA and CDR2 as SQIVND (reference sequence). The CDR3 extends over 12 amino acids. This CDR3 reads CASSIDSQPQHF. The CDR3 bases are TGTGCCAGTAGTATTGACTCTCAGCCCCAGCATTTT.

V and J are TRBV6-5 and TRBJ2-7; no firm D call. V lost 5 bases to trimming and J lost 3 bases, with 5 bases between them. CDR3 length: 11 residues. In germline, CDR1 is MNHEY, CDR2 SVGAGI. The CDR3 loop reads CASSTSYEQYF. The CDR3 DNA follows: TGTGCCAGCAGTACCAGCTACGAGCAGTACTTC.

In this sample, this clone turned up once. The chain employs TRBV5-4 and TRBJ2-2; D ambiguous. Germline CDR1 is SGHNT and CDR2 is YYREEE (reference sequence). This CDR3 comprises 15 residues. Trimming removed 4 bases at V and 1 base at J, with 11 bases between. The CDR3 protein is CASSHPDQNTGELFF. In DNA form, the CDR3 reads TGTGCCAGCAGCCACCCCGACCAGAACACCGGGGAGCTGTTTTTT.

The chain carries TRBV9 and TRBJ2-1; 11 bases align to TRBD2. Germline-derived CDR1 and CDR2 are SGDLS and YYNGEE. This CDR3 comprises 15 residues. The V gene end was trimmed by 2 bases and the J gene end by 4 bases; junction bases not matched to a gene: 2. CDR3 sequence: CASSVGTSGYNEQFF. The CDR3 region has the DNA TGTGCCAGCAGCGTTGGGACTAGCGGATACAATGAGCAGTTCTTC.

V usage is TRBV2 and J usage is TRBJ2-7; the match to TRBD2 covers 14 bases. CDR3 length equals 14 residues. After removal of 6 bases from V and 3 bases from J, the junction contained 1 base not matched to a gene. Germline assignment: CDR1 SNHLY and CDR2 FYNNEI. CDR3 sequence (DNA): TGTGCCAGCAGGGGGACTAGCGGGGGCTACGAGCAGTACTTC. This translates into CASRGTSGGYEQYF.

The chain joins TRBV2 to TRBJ2-7; D uncertain. Germline V gene sequence: CDR1 SNHLY, CDR2 FYNNEI. The V and J ends lost 6 bases and 1 base respectively, with 10 bases between them. This CDR3 has 13 amino acids. The CDR3 here is CASSYSPSYEQYF. In nucleotides, the CDR3 is TGTGCCAGCAGCTACAGCCCATCCTACGAGCAGTACTTC. Supplemented by reference TRBV2 and TRBJ2-7, the full variable domain reads EPEVTQTPSHQVTQMGQEVILRCVPISNHLYFYWYRQILGQKVEFLVSFYNNEISEKSEIFDDQFSVERPDGSNFTLKIRSTKLEDSAMYFCASSYSPSYEQYFGPGTRLTVT.

The genes are TRBV6-6 and TRBJ2-7; 9 positions match TRBD1. Germline values: CDR1 MNHNY, CDR2 SVGAGI (reference sequence). Losses at the gene ends were 6 bases for V and 4 bases for J; bases not matched to a gene: 7. CDR3 size: 14 residues. The CDR3 sequence is CASRYNRGPYEQYF. The CDR3 nucleotides read TGTGCCAGCAGATATAACAGGGGGCCATACGAGCAGTACTTC.

The CDR3 spells CASTIGPGGSYNEQFF. CDR3 nucleotide sequence: TGTGCCAGTACCATAGGTCCGGGGGGGAGCTACAATGAGCAGTTCTTC. The V call is TRBV19, the J call TRBJ2-1; 8 nucleotides align to TRBD2. V shed 7 bases and J 3 bases; nucleotides not matched to a gene: 11. The CDR3 runs 16 residues. CDR1 LNHDA and CDR2 SQIVND come from the germline V gene (reference sequence).

Here the CDR3 reads CASSPRGPPSYEQYF. The CDR3 coding sequence is TGTGCCAGCAGCCCGAGGGGGCCCCCCTCCTACGAGCAGTACTTC. The chain carries TRBV5-6 and TRBJ2-7, with TRBD1 matching 7 bases. Losses at the gene ends were 4 bases for V and 0 bases for J; bases not matched to a gene: 7. The length of the CDR3 is 15 residues. CDR1 is SGHDT and CDR2 is YYEEEE in the germline V gene.

This chain links TRBV4-1 with TRBJ1-2; the match to TRBD1 covers 8 bases. Germline V gene lookup returns CDR1 MGHRA and CDR2 YSYEKL. CDR3 size: 14 residues. V shed 4 bases, J shed 8 bases, and the junction held 9 bases outside the gene matches. The CDR3 nucleotides read TGCGCCAGCAGCCCAGGCCAGGGGGCGTACGGCTACACCTTC. Translation: CASSPGQGAYGYTF.

The chain is built from TRBV14 and TRBJ2-5; possibly TRBD1 for D (5 bases). V lost 4 bases, J lost 9 bases, and 27 bases lay in between. The germline gives CDR1 SGHDN, CDR2 FVKESK. The CDR3 is 17 amino acids. The chain's CDR3 is CASSLRRGQMAAAAQYF. Written as DNA, the CDR3 is TGTGCCAGCAGCCTTCGGCGAGGACAAATGGCCGCGGCGGCCCAGTACTTC.

The chain joins TRBV19 to TRBJ2-1; TRBD2 matches 9 bases. Trimming cost V 10 bases and J 0 bases; bases outside gene matches: 4. The CDR3 contains 14 residues. Looked up from germline, CDR1 is LNHDA and CDR2 is SQIVND (reference sequence). CDR3 region: CATNSGSSYNEQFF. DNA of the CDR3: TGTGCCACCAATAGCGGGAGCTCCTACAATGAGCAGTTCTTC.

The rearrangement joins TRBV19 to TRBJ1-5; perhaps TRBD1 as D (6 bases). The CDR3 has 15 amino acids. Germline CDR1 is LNHDA and CDR2 is SQIVND (reference sequence). The germline V and J ends were trimmed by 4 bases and 3 bases, with 13 bases remaining between them. For the CDR3, the DNA is TGTGCCAGTAGTAGCGGACAGCGGCCCAATCAGCCCCAGCATTTT. It translates to CASSSGQRPNQPQHF.